Below, one T cell receptor beta chain is given with its context. Its cognate antigen is unknown. Amplification by 5'RACE using constant-segment primers produced TCR alpha and TCR beta cDNA libraries that carried sample barcodes and UMIs. TCRdb analysed the 5' RACE reads with MiXCR anew, one entry per CDR3 protein. The table includes 150,000 to 200,000 distinct CDR3 sequences, 31% detected once. This record belongs to a study of T-cell memory formation after mild COVID-19. Study-wide context: In these data, TCR clusters were largely donor specific.

This CDR3 is built from 13 residues. With 3 bases removed from V and 4 bases from J, the gap between germline ends came to 7 bases. Notes on the study in general: CD8+ contracting clones occupied EMRA, while CD4+ ones occupied mainly CM and EM. A balance of CD4 and CD8 characterized clones contracting day 15 to 85, whereas later expanders leaned CD4+.

The clonotype was recovered from an adult woman who had mild COVID-19 (a few samples of this study predate the infection). Cell type and time point are not known. The chain couples TRBV12-3 or TRBV12-4 to TRBJ1-5; D not resolved. Input material: PBMCs or a T cell subset sorted from them (not recorded which). CDR3 in DNA: TGTGCCAGCAGTTTCGGGGAAAATCAGCCCCAGCATTTT. Its protein product is CASSFGENQPQHF.